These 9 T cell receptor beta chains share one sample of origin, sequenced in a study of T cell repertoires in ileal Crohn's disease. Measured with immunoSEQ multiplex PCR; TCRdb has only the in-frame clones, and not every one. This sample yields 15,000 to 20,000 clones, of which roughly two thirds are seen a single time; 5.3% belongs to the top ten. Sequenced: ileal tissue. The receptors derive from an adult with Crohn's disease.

The CDR3 loop reads CASSAPGSNYGYTF. As DNA, the CDR3 is TGCGCCAGCAGCGCGCCAGGATCAAACTATGGCTACACCTTC. The V call is TRBV5-1, the J call TRBJ1-2; D remains ambiguous. The CDR3 spans 14 residues. The V gene lost 4 bases and the J gene lost 2 bases, with 12 bases spanning the gap. Germline V lookup: CDR1 SGHRS, CDR2 YFSETQ.

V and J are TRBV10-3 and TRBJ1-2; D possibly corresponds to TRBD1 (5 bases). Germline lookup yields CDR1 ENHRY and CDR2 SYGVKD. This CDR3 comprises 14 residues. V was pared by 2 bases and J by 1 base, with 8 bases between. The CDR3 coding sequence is TGTGCCATCAGTGAGGTCAGGGTTAACTATGGCTACACCTTC. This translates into CAISEVRVNYGYTF.

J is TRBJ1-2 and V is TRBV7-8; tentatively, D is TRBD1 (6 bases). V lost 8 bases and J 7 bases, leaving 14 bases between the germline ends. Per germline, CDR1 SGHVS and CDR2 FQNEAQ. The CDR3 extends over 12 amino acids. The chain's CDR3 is CASAENRAGYTF. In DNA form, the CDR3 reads TGTGCCAGCGCCGAGAACAGGGCTGGCTACACCTTC.

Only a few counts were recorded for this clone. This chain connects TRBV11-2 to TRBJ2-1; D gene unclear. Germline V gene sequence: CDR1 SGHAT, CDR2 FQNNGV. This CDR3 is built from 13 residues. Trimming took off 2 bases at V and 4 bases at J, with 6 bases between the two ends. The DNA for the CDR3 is TGTGCCAGCAGCTTAACACCGTACAATGAGCAGTTCTTC. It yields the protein CASSLTPYNEQFF.

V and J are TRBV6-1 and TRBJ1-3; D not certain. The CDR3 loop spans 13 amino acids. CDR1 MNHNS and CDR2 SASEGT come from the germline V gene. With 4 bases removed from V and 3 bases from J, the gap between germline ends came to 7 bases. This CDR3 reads CASSGSLGNTIYF. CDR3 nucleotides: TGTGCCAGCAGTGGTTCACTTGGAAACACCATATATTTT.

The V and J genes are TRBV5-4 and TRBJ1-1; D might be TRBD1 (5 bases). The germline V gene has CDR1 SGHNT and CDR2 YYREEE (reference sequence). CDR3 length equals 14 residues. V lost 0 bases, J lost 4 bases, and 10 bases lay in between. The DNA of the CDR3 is TGTGCCAGCAGCTTGGATAGGGGTGGCACTGAAGCTTTCTTT. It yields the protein CASSLDRGGTEAFF.

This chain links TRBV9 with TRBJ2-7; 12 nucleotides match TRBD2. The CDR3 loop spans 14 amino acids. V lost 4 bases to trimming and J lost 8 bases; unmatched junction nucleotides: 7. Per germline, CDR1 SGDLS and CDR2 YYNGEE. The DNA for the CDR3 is TGTGCCAGCAGCCGACTAGCGGGGGATTACAAGCAGTACTTC. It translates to CASSRLAGDYKQYF.

CDR3 amino acids: CASSRPRGGIADTQYF. The CDR3 region has the DNA TGCGCCAGCAGCCGCCCGCGGGGAGGGATTGCAGATACGCAGTATTTT. The chain employs TRBV4-1 and TRBJ2-3, with 7 bases identical to TRBD2. Trimming cost V 4 bases and J 4 bases; bases outside gene matches: 11. Germline V CDR1 and CDR2: MGHRA, YSYEKL. The CDR3 contains 16 residues.

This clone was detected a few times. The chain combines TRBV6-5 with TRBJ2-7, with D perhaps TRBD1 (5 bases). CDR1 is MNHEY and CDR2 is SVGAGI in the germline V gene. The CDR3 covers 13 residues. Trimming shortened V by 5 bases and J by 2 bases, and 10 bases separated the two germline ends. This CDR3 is CASSRTLPYEQYF. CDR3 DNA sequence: TGTGCCAGCAGTCGGACACTCCCCTACGAGCAGTACTTC.